The 31 T cell receptor beta chains below were found in one sample sequenced in a study of cytomegalovirus exposure and HLA in healthy donors. The PCR employed 60 Vbeta primers together with 13 Jbeta primers. TCRdb keeps only in-frame clones here, not all; method: immunoSEQ multiplex PCR. The sample table includes approximately 140,000 clones. Sample: PBMCs. These receptor sequences come from a middle-aged woman in good health and CMV-seronegative.

This sequence joins TRBV7-8 and TRBJ1-2; no definite D call. Germline V gene data show CDR1 as SGHVS and CDR2 as FQNEAQ. The CDR3 contains 13 residues. V lost 1 base, J lost 7 bases, and 10 bases lay in between. CDR3 sequence: CASSLGRLSGYTF. The DNA of the CDR3 is TGTGCCAGCAGCTTAGGTCGGTTGAGTGGCTACACCTTC.

This chain links TRBV14 with TRBJ2-5, with a weak D call TRBD1 (6 bases). The germline CDR1 and CDR2 sequences are SGHDN and FVKESK. V was shortened by 4 bases and J by 1 base, with 16 bases between the two germline ends. The length of the CDR3 is 16 residues. CDR3 region: CASSPTIQGLQETQYF. The DNA for the CDR3 is TGTGCCAGCAGCCCTACGATACAGGGCCTCCAAGAGACCCAGTACTTC.

This chain joins TRBV4-2 and TRBJ2-3; 7 bases align to TRBD1. The V gene end was trimmed by 1 base and the J gene end by 5 bases; junction bases not matched to a gene: 6. CDR1 is LGHNA, CDR2 YNFKEQ, per germline. CDR3 length: 15 amino acids. Written as DNA, the CDR3 is TGTGCCAGCAGCCAAGGAAAAAGGGGGCAAGATACGCAGTATTTT. It yields the protein CASSQGKRGQDTQYF.

The chain joins TRBV27 to TRBJ1-5, with D perhaps matching TRBD1 (5 bases). The germline V gene encodes CDR1 MNHEY and CDR2 SMNVEV (reference sequence). The V end lost 5 bases, the J end lost 1 base, and 9 bases lay between the germline ends. This CDR3 region has 14 residues. CDR3 sequence: CASSLQVSNQPQHF. CDR3 nucleotides: TGTGCCAGCAGTCTACAGGTGAGCAATCAGCCCCAGCATTTT.

V usage is TRBV7-3 and J usage is TRBJ2-2, with 7 bases aligning to TRBD1. Germline V gene lookup returns CDR1 SGHTA and CDR2 FQGTGA. Trimming cost V 4 bases and J 7 bases; bases outside gene matches: 3. The CDR3 runs 13 residues. The CDR3 is CASSSRGNGELFF. The CDR3 nucleotides read TGTGCCAGCAGCTCCAGGGGGAACGGGGAGCTGTTTTTT.

The chain joins TRBV7-8 to TRBJ2-7; D uncertain. Trimming removed 5 bases from V and 2 bases from J, with 10 bases in between. The CDR3 is 13 amino acids. The germline V gene has CDR1 SGHVS and CDR2 FQNEAQ. CDR3 amino acids: CASSLTGTYEQYF. The DNA for the CDR3 is TGTGCCAGCAGCCTGACTGGAACCTACGAGCAGTACTTC.

This chain connects TRBV4-2 to TRBJ1-2; 7 bases are shared with TRBD1. The length of the CDR3 is 14 residues. Losses at the gene ends were 2 bases for V and 2 bases for J; bases not matched to a gene: 2. CDR1 and CDR2 from the germline V gene are LGHNA and YNFKEQ. The CDR3 loop reads CASSQRQGNYGYTF. As DNA, the CDR3 is TGTGCCAGCAGCCAAAGACAGGGAAACTATGGCTACACCTTC.

The chain couples TRBV9 to TRBJ2-2, with 8 bases matching TRBD2. V trimming: 2 bases; J trimming: 5 bases; junction bases outside the gene matches: 5. Germline values: CDR1 SGDLS, CDR2 YYNGEE. The CDR3 consists of 15 residues. CDR3 coding DNA: TGTGCCAGCAGCGTGACGGGGGGGCAAACCGGGGAGCTGTTTTTT. Translation: CASSVTGGQTGELFF.

The chain recombines TRBV29-1 with TRBJ1-2, with 7 nucleotides matching TRBD1. Germline V CDR1 and CDR2: SQVTM, ANQGSEA. V lost 3 bases, J lost 3 bases, and 4 bases stayed unmatched. The CDR3 spans 13 residues. The CDR3 is CSVDRGYDYGYTF. The CDR3 DNA sequence: TGCAGCGTTGACAGGGGGTATGACTATGGCTACACCTTC.

The gene calls are TRBV7-2 and TRBJ1-1, with TRBD1 identical over 9 bases. The CDR3 runs to 16 residues. Per the germline V gene, CDR1 is SGHTA and CDR2 is FQGNSA. Trimming cost V 5 bases and J 2 bases; bases outside gene matches: 9. The CDR3 region has the DNA TGTGCCAGCAGCGCGGGACAGGGTGTCCCCAACACTGAAGCTTTCTTT. It encodes CASSAGQGVPNTEAFF.

This rearrangement joins TRBV19 to TRBJ2-2; D remains ambiguous. This CDR3 is built from 15 residues. With 7 bases removed from V and 2 bases from J, the gap between germline ends came to 14 bases. Germline lookup yields CDR1 LNHDA and CDR2 SQIVND (reference sequence). CDR3 amino acids: CASKVAGLNTGELFF. In DNA form, the CDR3 reads TGTGCCAGTAAGGTCGCAGGCCTAAACACCGGGGAGCTGTTTTTT.

The chain carries TRBV10-3 and TRBJ1-1; D is ambiguous. In germline, CDR1 is ENHRY, CDR2 SYGVKD. The CDR3 runs to 12 residues. The CDR3 sequence is CGIGSRNTEAFF. The CDR3 coding sequence is TGTGGTATCGGGAGCCGGAACACTGAAGCTTTCTTT.

This chain connects TRBV7-8 to TRBJ1-5, with a weak D call TRBD1 (5 bases). With 4 bases removed from V and 4 bases from J, the gap between germline ends came to 11 bases. The germline V gene encodes CDR1 SGHVS and CDR2 FQNEAQ. This CDR3 has 14 amino acids. Here the CDR3 DNA reads TGTGCCAGCAGCTCCCGGGGGACTAATCAGCCCCAGCATTTT. Translation gives CASSSRGTNQPQHF.

The chain combines TRBV18 with TRBJ1-1; D gene uncertain. The CDR3 loop spans 16 amino acids. CDR1 KGHSH and CDR2 LQKENI come from the germline V gene. Trimming removed 2 bases at V and 4 bases at J, with 17 bases between. The CDR3 region is CASSPSRSGWGTEAFF. CDR3 nucleotides: TGTGCCAGCTCACCATCGCGTTCGGGATGGGGCACTGAAGCTTTCTTT. The whole variable domain, remainder taken from reference TRBV18 and TRBJ1-1, is NAGVMQNPRHLVRRRGQEARLRCSPMKGHSHVYWYRQLPEEGLKFMVYLQKENIIDESGMPKERFSAEFPKEGPSILRIQQVVRGDSAAYFCASSPSRSGWGTEAFFGQGTRLTVV.

The gene calls are TRBV4-1 and TRBJ1-1, with 7 bases that match TRBD1. This CDR3 is 14 amino acids long. V trimming: 1 base; J trimming: 7 bases; junction bases outside the gene matches: 6. Germline-derived CDR1 and CDR2 are MGHRA and YSYEKL. In nucleotides, the CDR3 is TGCGCCAGCAGCCAAGCTATGGGGACAGTTGAAGCTTTCTTT. Its translation: CASSQAMGTVEAFF.

The V gene is TRBV4-3, the J gene TRBJ1-2; maybe TRBD1 (5 bases). Germline loops: CDR1 LGHNA, CDR2 YSLEER. CDR3 length: 18 amino acids. Trimming shortened V by 0 bases and J by 3 bases, and 20 bases separated the two germline ends. CDR3 loop: CASSQEALDLGGDYGYTF. CDR3 in DNA: TGCGCCAGCAGCCAAGAGGCCCTCGACCTGGGGGGAGACTATGGCTACACCTTC.

The chain links TRBV4-3 to TRBJ2-7; 9 bases match TRBD2. The CDR3 has 17 amino acids. CDR1 is LGHNA and CDR2 is YSLEER in the germline V gene. V trimming: 0 bases; J trimming: 6 bases; junction bases outside the gene matches: 12. CDR3 loop: CASSQDEACGGAGEQYV. CDR3 nucleotides: TGCGCCAGCAGCCAAGATGAGGCCTGCGGGGGGGCTGGCGAGCAGTACGTC.

The V and J genes are TRBV7-3 and TRBJ1-2; tentative D call: TRBD1 (6 bases). Trimming took 4 bases from V and 4 from J, leaving 10 bases between them. The CDR3 contains 13 residues. In germline, CDR1 is SGHTA, CDR2 FQGTGA. The CDR3 is CASSYRDAYGYTF. DNA for the CDR3: TGTGCCAGCAGCTACAGGGACGCCTATGGCTACACCTTC.

The chain joins TRBV19 to TRBJ2-7, with 7 bases lining up with TRBD1. The CDR3 has 16 amino acids. In germline, CDR1 is LNHDA, CDR2 SQIVND (reference sequence). J lost 0 bases, V lost 7 bases, and 12 bases had no gene match. The CDR3 is CASKCMTGQSSYEQYV. DNA for the CDR3: TGTGCCAGTAAATGCATGACAGGGCAGAGCTCCTACGAGCAGTACGTC.

The rearrangement links TRBV11-3 to TRBJ2-3; 9 bases align to TRBD2. There are 16 residues in the CDR3. After removal of 3 bases from V and 2 bases from J, the junction contained 6 bases not matched to a gene. Germline assignment: CDR1 SGHNT and CDR2 YENEEA. This CDR3 is CASSFLAGGSTDTQYF. The DNA for the CDR3 is TGTGCCAGCAGCTTTCTTGCGGGGGGGTCCACAGATACGCAGTATTTT.

The rearrangement links TRBV7-8 to TRBJ2-3, with 9 bases fitting TRBD1. The CDR3 runs to 16 residues. V shed 4 bases, J shed 5 bases, and the junction held 10 bases outside the gene matches. Germline CDR1 is SGHVS and CDR2 is FQNEAQ. The CDR3 loop is CASSSLLGQGLDTQYF. The CDR3 bases are TGTGCCAGCAGCTCACTGCTGGGACAGGGACTAGATACGCAGTATTTT.

The rearrangement joins TRBV9 to TRBJ1-1, with D unclear. The CDR3 is 14 residues long. Deletions cut 7 bases from V and 3 bases from J, with 16 bases between. Per germline, CDR1 SGDLS and CDR2 YYNGEE. The CDR3 DNA reads as TGTGCCAGCCAATCAGGCCCGGTAGACACTGAAGCTTTCTTT. Its translation is CASQSGPVDTEAFF.

The genes are TRBV28 and TRBJ1-1, with 8 nucleotides matching TRBD1. Germline assignment: CDR1 MDHEN and CDR2 SYDVKM. The CDR3 runs to 14 residues. Trimming at V came to 7 bases and at J to 5 bases, leaving 9 bases not matched to a gene. The CDR3 DNA sequence: TGTGCCAGCACCAACCCCCAGGGGGCAACTGAAGCTTTCTTT. Protein sequence: CASTNPQGATEAFF.

The genes are TRBV28 and TRBJ2-3; TRBD2 might be the D (7 bases). V was clipped by 4 bases and J by 3 bases, with 14 bases between them. The length of the CDR3 is 15 residues. Germline values: CDR1 MDHEN, CDR2 SYDVKM. Written as DNA, the CDR3 is TGTGCCAGCAGTTCTACGGGGGGCGGAACAGATACGCAGTATTTT. Protein: CASSSTGGGTDTQYF.

This rearrangement joins TRBV9 to TRBJ1-3, with 8 nucleotides matching TRBD1. The V and J ends lost 4 bases and 4 bases, in that order; junction bases with no gene match: 7. The CDR3 contains 15 residues. CDR1 SGDLS and CDR2 YYNGEE come from the germline V gene. As DNA, the CDR3 is TGTGCCAGCAGCCCCCGGACAGGGTCAGGAAACACCATATATTTT. Translation gives CASSPRTGSGNTIYF.

The chain couples TRBV29-1 to TRBJ2-7; no definite D call. Trimming took off 0 bases at V and 0 bases at J, with 9 bases between the two ends. This CDR3 has 14 amino acids. Germline CDR1 and CDR2: SQVTM and ANQGSEA. The CDR3: CSVEDLPGSYEQYF. DNA of the CDR3: TGCAGCGTTGAAGATTTACCCGGCTCCTACGAGCAGTACTTC.

The chain employs TRBV4-2 and TRBJ2-5, with TRBD1 identical over 10 bases. The V gene's germline CDR1 is LGHNA and CDR2 YNFKEQ. V shed 4 bases, J shed 2 bases, and the junction held 4 bases outside the gene matches. This CDR3 contains 15 residues. This CDR3 reads CASSPGTGVQETQYF. The CDR3 DNA reads TGTGCCAGCAGCCCCGGGACAGGGGTACAAGAGACCCAGTACTTC.

The chain is built from TRBV14 and TRBJ2-5; a weak D match, TRBD2 (5 bases). V lost 0 bases and J 7 bases, leaving 9 bases between the germline ends. The length of the CDR3 is 13 residues. Germline V gene data show CDR1 as SGHDN and CDR2 as FVKESK. CDR3 sequence (DNA): TGTGCCAGCAGCCAAGACCCCGCGGGGACCCAGTACTTC. Residues: CASSQDPAGTQYF.

The chain links TRBV10-2 to TRBJ1-2; D unclear. Germline lookup yields CDR1 WSHSY and CDR2 SAAADI. V was clipped by 5 bases and J by 5 bases, with 12 bases between them. The CDR3 is made up of 13 amino acids. CDR3 sequence (DNA): TGCGCCAGCAGTTTCACCGGGGAGTATGGCTACACCTTC. Protein sequence: CASSFTGEYGYTF.

The V gene is TRBV6-6, the J gene TRBJ1-2, with D possibly matching TRBD1 (6 bases). CDR3 size: 13 residues. Between the trimmed V and J ends, which lost 6 bases and 7 bases, there was a span of 15 bases. Germline V lookup: CDR1 MNHNY, CDR2 SVGAGI (reference sequence). The CDR3: CASRAGGQGGYTF. CDR3 sequence (DNA): TGTGCCAGCAGAGCCGGGGGGCAGGGTGGCTACACCTTC.

The CDR3: CASRDLVNTEAFF. The DNA of the CDR3 is TGTGCCAGCAGAGATTTAGTGAACACTGAAGCTTTCTTT. The rearrangement joins TRBV6-6 to TRBJ1-1; D is unclear. V lost 6 bases to trimming and J lost 0 bases, with 8 bases between them. CDR3 length: 13 residues. Germline V gene lookup returns CDR1 MNHNY and CDR2 SVGAGI (reference sequence).